This T cell receptor (beta chain) was found in a study of shared clonotypes between healthy human individuals. Using immunoSEQ multiplex PCR, the repertoire was profiled, and TCRdb retains in-frame clones only, with some absent. The sample holds 780,000 or so clones; approximately 77% are singletons and the top ten take more than 1.5%. This CDR3 is built from 16 residues. Germline-derived CDR1 and CDR2 are MNHNS and SASEGT. The V end was cut by 2 bases, the J end by 0 bases, with 11 bases between. The clonotype was recovered from a woman aged 30 to 39 in good health. Input material: memory CD4+ T cells sorted from blood. This sample's subset: CD45RA-negative fraction. This chain uses TRBV6-1 with TRBJ1-3; D is unclear. CDR3 DNA: TGTGCCAGCAGTGAAATAGGCGGGTTCTCTGGAAACACCATATATTTT. Amino acid sequence: CASSEIGGFSGNTIYF.